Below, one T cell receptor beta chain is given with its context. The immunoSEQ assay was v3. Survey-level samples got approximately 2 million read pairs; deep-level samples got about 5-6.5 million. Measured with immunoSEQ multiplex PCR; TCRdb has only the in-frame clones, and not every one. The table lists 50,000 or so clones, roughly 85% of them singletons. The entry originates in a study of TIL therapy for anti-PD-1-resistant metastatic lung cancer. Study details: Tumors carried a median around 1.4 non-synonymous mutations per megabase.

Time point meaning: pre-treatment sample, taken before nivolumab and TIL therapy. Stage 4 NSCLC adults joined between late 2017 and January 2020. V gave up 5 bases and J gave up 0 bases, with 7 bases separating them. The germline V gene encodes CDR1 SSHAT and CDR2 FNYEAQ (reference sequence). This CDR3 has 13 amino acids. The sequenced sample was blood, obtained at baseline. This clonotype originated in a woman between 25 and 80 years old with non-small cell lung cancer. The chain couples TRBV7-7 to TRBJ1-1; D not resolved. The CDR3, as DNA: TGTGCCAGCAGCCCCACAGTGAACACTGAAGCTTTCTTT. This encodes CASSPTVNTEAFF.